A selection of T cell receptor beta chains follows, all from one sample in a study of cytomegalovirus exposure and HLA in healthy donors. Sequenced by immunoSEQ multiplex PCR; TCRdb stores in-frame clones only, minus some. The table has roughly 100,000 clones, about 88% seen once. Sequencing was done on a sample of PBMCs. These receptors were collected from a young woman in good health and CMV-seropositive. Each CDR3 is given with its conserved first and last residue.

V,J,CDR3
TRBV27,TRBJ2-1,CASSLMGTHNEQFF
TRBV18,TRBJ1-5,CASSPGHLNQPQHF
TRBV28,TRBJ1-2,CASSRGYGYTF
TRBV2,TRBJ2-6,CASSDPRSGTGGGLGANVLTF
TRBV7-8,TRBJ2-5,CASSLARDRGKETQYF
TRBV2,TRBJ1-1,CASRKGVPGTEAFF
TRBV7-2,TRBJ1-3,CASSRSSGSQVSGNTIYF
TRBV18,TRBJ1-4,CASSLYSANEKLFF
TRBV5-8,TRBJ2-4,CASSSLASENIQYF
TRBV19,TRBJ1-1,CARADRGRRTEAFF
TRBV7-9,TRBJ2-6,CASSKPDSAGANVLTF
TRBV2,TRBJ2-2,CASTTGGAGLNTGELFF
TRBV18,TRBJ2-2,CASSHSRTGTGELFF
TRBV6-5,TRBJ1-1,CASSKTGGRTEAFF
TRBV7-9,TRBJ1-2,CASSFSLGYTF
TRBV15,TRBJ1-4,CATSRDAWEGRGEKLFF